These T cell receptor beta chains were read from a single sample in a study of shared T cell receptors in the human thymus. The data were produced by immunoSEQ multiplex PCR, yet TCRdb's version contains in-frame clones alone and is incomplete. The sample shows some 700,000 clones, 80% to 90% of them seen only once. This same sample was also taken into another study, of human thymus T cells.

The specimen was thymocytes. Receptor source: a girl in the first two years of life with a congenital heart defect. Both conserved end residues are part of each CDR3. The D gene is left open where the match is weak. Some rows mark clone size as missing; the rest say once, few, many or name a class of expanded clone.

>TRBJ1-4|TRBV20-1|-|-|10
TGCAGTGCTAGCGCAAGCGTGGCCCTATTT
CSASASVALF
>TRBJ2-1|TRBV28|-|-|15
TGTGCCAGCAGCAGTAAAATGTTTTACTACAATGAGCAGTTCTTC
CASSSKMFYYNEQFF
>TRBJ2-3|TRBV6-1|TRBD2|-|15
TGTGCCAGCACCGGACTAGCGGGGAACACAGATACGCAGTATTTT
CASTGLAGNTDTQYF
>TRBJ1-1|TRBV18|-|-|15
TGTGCCAGCTCACCACGGGAGGGAATGAACACTGAAGCTTTCTTT
CASSPREGMNTEAFF
>TRBJ1-1|TRBV13|-|-|15
TGTGCCAGCAGCTTACTCAAGAGGATGAACACTGAAGCTTTCTTT
CASSLLKRMNTEAFF
>TRBJ2-2|TRBV5-1|-|once|12
TGCGCCAGCAGCTTGCAGACCGGGGAGCTGTTTTTT
CASSLQTGELFF
>TRBJ1-2|TRBV6-6|-|-|15
TGTGCCAGCAGTTACTCACCGCCGGGTAACTATGGCTACACCTTC
CASSYSPPGNYGYTF
>TRBJ2-6|TRBV6-5|-|-|13
TGTGCCAGCAGGGCAGTCGGGGCCAACGTCCTGACTTTC
CASRAVGANVLTF
>TRBJ1-5|TRBV4-1|TRBD1|-|18
TGCGCCAGCAGTACAAGAAAGGAGGGGACAGGGGTCAATCAGCCCCAGCATTTT
CASSTRKEGTGVNQPQHF
>TRBJ2-5|TRBV5-6|TRBD2|few|15
TGTGCCAGCACCGATAGCGGGGGGGCCGGGAAGACCCAGTACTTC
CASTDSGGAGKTQYF
>TRBJ2-7|TRBV13|-|-|16
TGTGCCAGCAGCTTAGGGGGACACTCTAGGGAGTACGAGCAGTACTTC
CASSLGGHSREYEQYF
>TRBJ1-2|TRBV18|-|-|14
TGTGCCAGCTCGTCGCGACAGTTGGAGAGTGGCTACACCTTC
CASSSRQLESGYTF
>TRBJ1-1|TRBV6-1|TRBD1|-|13
TGTGCCACCCTAAGGGGGCAGGGTGCCGAAGCTTTCTTT
CATLRGQGAEAFF
>TRBJ1-2|TRBV18|-|-|15
TGTGCCAGCTCACCACACAGCCTCCACAACTATGGCTACACCTTC
CASSPHSLHNYGYTF
>TRBJ1-1|TRBV2|-|-|15
TGTGCCAGCAGTGGGGAGGGTGTCTGGAACACTGAAGCTTTCTTT
CASSGEGVWNTEAFF
>TRBJ1-6|TRBV14|-|-|13
TGTGCCAGCAGCCAAGGCAGGGATTCACCCCTCCACTTT
CASSQGRDSPLHF
>TRBJ1-2|TRBV7-2|TRBD1|-|18
TGTGCCAGCAGCTTTGAGGGGACAGGAATGCCTCGGTTATATGGCTACACCTTC
CASSFEGTGMPRLYGYTF
>TRBJ2-5|TRBV5-1|TRBD2|once|16
TGCGCCAGCAGTCGACTAGCGGGGGCTATCCAAGAGACCCAGTACTTC
CASSRLAGAIQETQYF
>TRBJ1-1|TRBV18|-|-|16
TGTGCCAGCTCACCAGCGGCAGGGGACATGAACACTGAAGCTTTCTTT
CASSPAAGDMNTEAFF
>TRBJ1-1|TRBV2|-|once|15
TGTGCCAGCAGCACGCTAACACAGAAGAACACTGAAGCTTTCTTT
CASSTLTQKNTEAFF
>TRBJ1-2|TRBV10-3|TRBD1|-|14
TGTGCCATCAGCAGACAGGGGATAGCCTATGGCTACACCTTC
CAISRQGIAYGYTF
>TRBJ1-6|TRBV27|TRBD1|-|14
TGTGCCAGCAGCCCTACAGGGGATAATTCACCCCTCCACTTT
CASSPTGDNSPLHF
>TRBJ1-2|TRBV28|-|-|14
TGTGCCAGCACCATAGACAGTCCGAACTATGGCTACACCTTC
CASTIDSPNYGYTF